This T cell receptor beta chain is drawn from a study of a mutant IDH1 vaccine in newly diagnosed glioma. The time point: week 11, during vaccination. Each dose of the vaccine consisted of 300 ug of mutant IDH1 20-mer peptide, with topical imiquimod. The length of the CDR3 is 15 residues. Germline CDR1 reads LGHNA; CDR2 reads YNFKEQ. Trimming removed 3 bases from V and 5 bases from J, with 14 bases in between. Sequencing used immunoSEQ multiplex PCR; TCRdb keeps in-frame clones, though not all of them. The data show approximately 110,000 clones, roughly nine tenths seen once. Comment on this clone: The antigen is undetermined.

The TCR was taken from a woman aged 50 to 60 with glioma. The sample here was PBMCs, taken from a glioma patient whose treatment included an IDH1 peptide vaccine. The V call is TRBV4-2, the J call TRBJ1-5, with no clear D. The CDR3 nucleotides read TGTGCCAGCAGCCATCACTCCATGACCGATCAGCCCCAGCATTTT. Protein sequence: CASSHHSMTDQPQHF.